These T cell receptor beta chains were read from a single sample in a study of OX40 agonist ivuxolimab in advanced cancers. Profiling relied on immunoSEQ multiplex PCR, and the TCRdb table lists in-frame clones only, not all of them. The sample has 55,000 to 85,000 clones; roughly 90% are singletons. The starting material was CD4+ or CD8+ T cells sorted from blood, obtained in a trial of the OX40 agonist ivuxolimab. The receptors here all came from an adult with an advanced solid tumor such as melanoma, head and neck, liver or kidney cancer. The CDR3 runs from the conserved cysteine through the conserved F or W. The order of the fields is D gene, clone size, V gene, J gene, CDR3 protein, CDR3 DNA. A D gene is named only where the DNA matches it firmly. Clone size, where shown, is once, few, many, or a class for clones that have expanded.

-	-	TRBV11-2	TRBJ2-5	CASSSLDHPGETQYF	TGTGCCAGCAGCAGCCTGGACCACCCTGGCGAGACCCAGTACTTC
-	-	TRBV6-6	TRBJ2-7	CATTTGSYEQYF	TGTGCCACCACGACAGGCTCCTACGAGCAGTACTTC
TRBD2	-	TRBV11-1	TRBJ2-3	CASSLPPSGISTDTQYF	TGTGCCAGCAGCTTACCCCCCAGCGGGATTAGCACAGATACGCAGTATTTT
-	-	TRBV11-3	TRBJ2-7	CASSPEEGSYEQYF	TGTGCCAGCAGCCCCGAGGAGGGCTCCTACGAGCAGTACTTC
-	-	TRBV4-3	TRBJ1-6	CASSQVVGAAFPLHF	TGCGCCAGCAGCCAAGTTGTTGGGGCCGCTTTTCCCCTCCACTTT
TRBD1	-	TRBV5-5	TRBJ1-3	CASSGTVSGNTIYF	TGTGCCAGCAGCGGGACAGTCTCTGGAAACACCATATATTTT
TRBD1	-	TRBV27	TRBJ1-2	CASSLLGDRGNYGYTF	TGTGCCAGCAGTTTATTGGGGGACAGGGGAAACTATGGCTACACCTTC
-	-	TRBV7-9	TRBJ2-7	CASSPPRLGSSSYEQYF	TGTGCCAGCAGCCCCCCACGGTTAGGCAGCAGCTCCTACGAGCAGTACTTC
TRBD2	-	TRBV7-3	TRBJ2-7	CASSFTSGGSVYEQYF	TGTGCCAGCAGCTTTACTAGCGGGGGTTCTGTCTACGAGCAGTACTTC
TRBD1	-	TRBV6-1	TRBJ2-1	CASSTSRTGTEQFF	TGTGCCAGCAGTACTTCAAGGACAGGGACTGAGCAGTTCTTC
-	-	TRBV5-1	TRBJ1-3	CASRSADEGNTIYF	TGCGCCAGCAGATCAGCAGATGAGGGAAACACCATATATTTT
TRBD2	once	TRBV4-2	TRBJ2-3	CASSPFSSGGAPDTQYF	TGTGCCAGCAGCCCCTTCTCTAGCGGGGGAGCCCCAGATACGCAGTATTTT
-	-	TRBV5-1	TRBJ2-3	CASSYGVVGPTDTQYF	TGCGCCAGCAGCTACGGGGTAGTGGGTCCCACAGATACGCAGTATTTT
-	-	TRBV30	TRBJ1-1	CAWITGFNTEAFF	TGTGCCTGGATAACGGGGTTTAACACTGAAGCTTTCTTT
-	-	TRBV28	TRBJ1-3	CASSRGQGNTIYF	TGTGCCAGCAGTCGTGGACAGGGAAACACCATATATTTT
TRBD2	-	TRBV6-5	TRBJ2-1	CASSYVRGNEQFF	TGTGCCAGCAGTTACGTGCGGGGGAATGAGCAGTTCTTC
-	once	TRBV5-1	TRBJ2-5	CASSWGAGRETQYF	TGCGCCAGCAGCTGGGGGGCAGGTCGGGAGACCCAGTACTTC
TRBD1	-	TRBV5-4	TRBJ2-7	CASSGTGPNSYEQYF	TGTGCCAGCAGCGGGACAGGTCCAAACTCCTACGAGCAGTACTTC
-	-	TRBV7-2	TRBJ2-5	CASSLVHASQETQYF	TGTGCCAGCAGCTTAGTTCATGCTAGTCAAGAGACCCAGTACTTC
-	-	TRBV25-1	TRBJ1-4	CASSEVGALEKLFF	TGTGCCAGCAGTGAAGTCGGGGCCCTTGAAAAACTGTTTTTT
-	-	TRBV6-6	TRBJ1-4	CASRNSEGHANEKLFF	TGTGCCAGCAGAAATTCCGAGGGACACGCTAATGAAAAACTGTTTTTT
TRBD1	-	TRBV6-1	TRBJ1-3	CAINRGGAGNTIYF	TGTGCCATCAACAGGGGAGGTGCTGGAAACACCATATATTTT